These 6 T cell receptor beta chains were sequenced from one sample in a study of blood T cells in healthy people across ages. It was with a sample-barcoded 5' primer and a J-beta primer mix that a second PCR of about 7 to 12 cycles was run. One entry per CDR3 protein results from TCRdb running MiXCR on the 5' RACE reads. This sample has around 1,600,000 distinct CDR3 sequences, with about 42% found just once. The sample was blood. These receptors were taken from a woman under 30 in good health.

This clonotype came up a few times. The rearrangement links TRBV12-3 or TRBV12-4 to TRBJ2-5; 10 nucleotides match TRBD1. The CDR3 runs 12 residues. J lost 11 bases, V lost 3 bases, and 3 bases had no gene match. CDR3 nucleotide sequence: TGTGCCAGCAGTTTGACAGGGGGCAAACAGTACTTC. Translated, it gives CASSLTGGKQYF.

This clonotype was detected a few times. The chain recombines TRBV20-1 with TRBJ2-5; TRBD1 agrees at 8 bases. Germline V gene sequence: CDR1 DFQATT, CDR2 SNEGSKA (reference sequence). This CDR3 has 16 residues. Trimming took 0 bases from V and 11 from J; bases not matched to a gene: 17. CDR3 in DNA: TGCAGTGCTAGAGATGAGGTGACAGGGGATTGGAATGAGCAGTACTTC. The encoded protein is CSARDEVTGDWNEQYF.

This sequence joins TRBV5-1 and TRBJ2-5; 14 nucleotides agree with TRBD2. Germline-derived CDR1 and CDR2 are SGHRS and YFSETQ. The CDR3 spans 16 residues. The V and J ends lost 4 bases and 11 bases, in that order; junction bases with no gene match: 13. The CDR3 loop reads CASSTGTSGSLDEQYF. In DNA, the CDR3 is TGCGCCAGCAGCACAGGGACTAGCGGGAGTTTAGATGAGCAGTACTTC.

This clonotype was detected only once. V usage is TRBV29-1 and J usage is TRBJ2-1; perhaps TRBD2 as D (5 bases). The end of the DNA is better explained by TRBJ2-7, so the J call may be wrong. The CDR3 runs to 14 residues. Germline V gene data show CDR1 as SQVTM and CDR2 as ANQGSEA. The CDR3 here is CSVRTQSSYNEQYF. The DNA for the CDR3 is TGCAGCGTTCGGACTCAAAGCTCCTACAATGAGCAGTACTTC.

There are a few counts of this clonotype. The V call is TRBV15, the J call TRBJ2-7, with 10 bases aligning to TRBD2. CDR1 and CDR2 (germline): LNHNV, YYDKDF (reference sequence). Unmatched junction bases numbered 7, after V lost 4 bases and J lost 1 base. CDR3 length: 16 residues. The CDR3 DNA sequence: TGTGCCACCAGCACTAGGACTAGCGGACCTTCCTACGAGCAGTACTTC. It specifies CATSTRTSGPSYEQYF.

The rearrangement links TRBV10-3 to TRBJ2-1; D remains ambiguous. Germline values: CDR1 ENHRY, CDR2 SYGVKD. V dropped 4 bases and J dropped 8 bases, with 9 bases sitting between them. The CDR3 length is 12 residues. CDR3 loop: CAISGAAHEQFF. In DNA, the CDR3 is TGTGCCATCAGTGGGGCAGCTCATGAGCAGTTCTTC.